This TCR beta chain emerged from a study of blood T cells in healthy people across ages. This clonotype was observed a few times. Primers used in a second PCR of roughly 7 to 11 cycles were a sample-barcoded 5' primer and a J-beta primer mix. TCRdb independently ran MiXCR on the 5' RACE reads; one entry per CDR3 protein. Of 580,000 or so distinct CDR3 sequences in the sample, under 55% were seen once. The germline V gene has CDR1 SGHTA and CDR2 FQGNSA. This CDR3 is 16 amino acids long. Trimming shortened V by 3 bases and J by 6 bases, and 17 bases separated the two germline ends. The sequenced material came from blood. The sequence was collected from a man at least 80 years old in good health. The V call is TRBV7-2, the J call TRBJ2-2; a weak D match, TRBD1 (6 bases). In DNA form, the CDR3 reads TGTGCCAGCAGCTTTTTAACGGGGCAGGGGCCCGGGGAGCTGTTTTTT. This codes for CASSFLTGQGPGELFF.